This is a list of T cell receptor beta chains from one sample in a study of CD8+ T cells in alopecia areata. Generated by immunoSEQ multiplex PCR, the TCRdb table keeps only in-frame clones and is missing some. The data hold some 170,000 clones, with around 63% observed a single time. Sequenced here: CD4+ T cells sorted from blood, sampled at week 0. Receptors originate from a human donor with alopecia areata. CDR3s include the opening cysteine and the closing phenylalanine or tryptophan. The D gene is left open where the match is weak. A clone size is listed for some rows: how often the clone was seen (once, few, many), or a class if it is expanded.

v_gene	j_gene	abundance	d_gene	CDR3nt	CDR3aa
TRBV29-1	TRBJ2-1	NA	NA	TGCAGCGTATCTTCAGGGGTCGATGAGCAGTTCTTC	CSVSSGVDEQFF
TRBV7-9	TRBJ2-1	NA	NA	TGTGCCAGCAGCTTATTGGCGGCGCTAGGGGAGCAGTTCTTC	CASSLLAALGEQFF
TRBV11-2	TRBJ2-3	NA	TRBD2	TGTGCCAGCAGCTATCTGGCGCGGGGGGCGCGAGATACGCAGTATTTT	CASSYLARGARDTQYF
TRBV4-3	TRBJ2-2	NA	TRBD2	TGCGCCAGCAGCGGCCGGGAGGCCGGGGAGCTGTTTTTT	CASSGREAGELFF
TRBV30	TRBJ1-5	NA	NA	TGTGCCTGGAGTCCGGGGGCTGGACAGCCCCAGCATTTT	CAWSPGAGQPQHF
TRBV29-1	TRBJ2-1	NA	NA	TGCAGCGTTGTCTCTATTTACAATGAGCAGTTCTTC	CSVVSIYNEQFF
TRBV29-1	TRBJ2-3	few	TRBD1	TGCAGCTTCAGCCCGACAGGGGTTACTAGCACAGATACGCAGTATTTT	CSFSPTGVTSTDTQYF
TRBV7-2	TRBJ2-7	few	NA	TGTGCCAGCAGCCGTGGGACTCGAACCTACGAGCAGTACTTC	CASSRGTRTYEQYF
TRBV6-6	TRBJ2-6	NA	NA	TGTGCCAGCAGCCCAACCCGGGGCTCTGGGGCCAACGTCCTGACTTTC	CASSPTRGSGANVLTF
TRBV7-2	TRBJ1-2	NA	TRBD1	TGTGCCAGCAGCTCGCAGGGGGCAGGTGGCTACACCTTC	CASSSQGAGGYTF
TRBV10-3	TRBJ2-2	NA	NA	TGTGCCATCAGTGAGTCGACTAGGGGCCTGAACACCGGGGAGCTGTTTTTT	CAISESTRGLNTGELFF
TRBV30	TRBJ2-1	NA	NA	TGTGCCTGGAGGTCGACTAGCTCCTACAATGAGCAGTTCTTC	CAWRSTSSYNEQFF
TRBV4-3	TRBJ2-3	NA	TRBD2	TGCGCCAGCAGCCCTATAGCGGGGGCCACAGATACGCAGTATTTT	CASSPIAGATDTQYF
TRBV29-1	TRBJ1-2	few	NA	TGCAGCGCAACGACAGGAGCCGGAGTTTCCTATGGCTACACCTTC	CSATTGAGVSYGYTF
TRBV27	TRBJ1-1	NA	TRBD1	TGTGCCAGCAGTTATGACAGGGACACTGAAGCTTTCTTT	CASSYDRDTEAFF
TRBV27	TRBJ2-7	few	TRBD1	TGTGCCAGCAGTTCCAAAGGGGGCGCGTTCTACGAGCAGTACTTC	CASSSKGGAFYEQYF
TRBV5-1	TRBJ1-2	NA	NA	TGCGCCAGCAGCCAACAAACGGGAGTGGATGGCTACACCTTC	CASSQQTGVDGYTF
TRBV7-9	TRBJ2-3	NA	NA	TGTGCCAGCAGCTCCCCATCGGATACGCAGTATTTT	CASSSPSDTQYF
TRBV29-1	TRBJ2-2	few	NA	TGCAGCGGATCATGGACTCCGGGGGCCGGGGAGCTGTTTTTT	CSGSWTPGAGELFF
TRBV2	TRBJ2-7	NA	NA	TGTGCCAGCAGTGAACCTGCGGGAGAGCAGTACTTC	CASSEPAGEQYF
TRBV15	TRBJ2-3	NA	NA	TGTGCCACCAGCAGAGATTCGCTGGGACTAGATACGCAGTATTTT	CATSRDSLGLDTQYF
TRBV29-1	TRBJ2-5	NA	NA	TGCAGCGTTGAGCCTAGTTCGGCGGAGACCCAGTACTTC	CSVEPSSAETQYF
TRBV29-1	TRBJ1-1	NA	TRBD1	TGCAGCGCCGGACAGGCTATGAACACTGAAGCTTTCTTT	CSAGQAMNTEAFF
TRBV29-1	TRBJ1-1	NA	NA	TGCAGCGTCCACAACCTTGCATTGAACACTGAAGCTTTCTTT	CSVHNLALNTEAFF
TRBV30	TRBJ1-1	NA	NA	TGTGCCTGGAGTGTTGGTCTCATGAACACTGAAGCTTTCTTT	CAWSVGLMNTEAFF
TRBV30	TRBJ1-6	NA	NA	TGTGCTGGAACCCACCGTGCCTATAATTCACCCCTCCACTTT	CAGTHRAYNSPLHF
TRBV29-1	TRBJ1-1	few	NA	TGCAGCGTCGGGGTGGTGGACACTGAAGCTTTCTTT	CSVGVVDTEAFF
TRBV29-1	TRBJ1-1	NA	NA	TGCAGCGTTGAAAGCTGGGGGGGAGCTTTCTTT	CSVESWGGAFF
TRBV5-6	TRBJ1-5	NA	NA	TGTGCCAGCAGCTCGGGGGTAATAGCCGGCAATCAGCCCCAGCATTTT	CASSSGVIAGNQPQHF
TRBV29-1	TRBJ2-7	NA	NA	TGCAGCACTAGGGACTTGACAGGAGCTGACGAGCAGTACTTC	CSTRDLTGADEQYF
TRBV4-3	TRBJ2-2	few	TRBD2	TGCGCCAGCAGCCAACGACCCCAGATAGCGGGCCCCAACACCGGGGAGCTGTTTTTT	CASSQRPQIAGPNTGELFF
TRBV4-2	TRBJ1-4	NA	TRBD1	TGTGCCAGCAGCCAAGAAGGACAGGGGAATGAAAAACTGTTTTTT	CASSQEGQGNEKLFF
TRBV7-2	TRBJ2-2	NA	NA	TGTGCCAGCAGCCGCCTGCTAGGGGTCACCGGGGAGCTGTTTTTT	CASSRLLGVTGELFF
TRBV10-3	TRBJ1-2	NA	TRBD1	TGTGCCATCAGAGCCGGGACAGGAGCCATTAACTATGGCTACACCTTC	CAIRAGTGAINYGYTF
TRBV10-3	TRBJ2-2	NA	TRBD2	TGTGCCATCAGTGAAACTAGCGGGGGCCCCGGGAACACCGGGGAGCTGTTTTTT	CAISETSGGPGNTGELFF
TRBV29-1	TRBJ2-7	NA	TRBD1	TGCAGCGTCACCGGGACAGGGGGCTACGAGCAGTACTTC	CSVTGTGGYEQYF
TRBV29-1	TRBJ1-1	NA	NA	TGCAGCGTTTTCATGGTGGGTGAAGCTTTCTTT	CSVFMVGEAFF